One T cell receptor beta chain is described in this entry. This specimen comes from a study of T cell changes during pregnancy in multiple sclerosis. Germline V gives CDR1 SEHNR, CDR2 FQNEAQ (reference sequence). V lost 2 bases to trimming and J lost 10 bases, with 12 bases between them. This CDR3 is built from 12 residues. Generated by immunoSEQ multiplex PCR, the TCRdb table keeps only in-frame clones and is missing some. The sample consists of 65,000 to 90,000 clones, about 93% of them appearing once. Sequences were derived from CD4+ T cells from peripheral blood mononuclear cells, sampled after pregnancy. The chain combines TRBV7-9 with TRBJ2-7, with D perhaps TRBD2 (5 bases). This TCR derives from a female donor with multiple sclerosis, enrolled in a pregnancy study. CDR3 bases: TGTGCCAGCAGCTTATTTGCCCGGGGTCAGTACTTC. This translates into CASSLFARGQYF.